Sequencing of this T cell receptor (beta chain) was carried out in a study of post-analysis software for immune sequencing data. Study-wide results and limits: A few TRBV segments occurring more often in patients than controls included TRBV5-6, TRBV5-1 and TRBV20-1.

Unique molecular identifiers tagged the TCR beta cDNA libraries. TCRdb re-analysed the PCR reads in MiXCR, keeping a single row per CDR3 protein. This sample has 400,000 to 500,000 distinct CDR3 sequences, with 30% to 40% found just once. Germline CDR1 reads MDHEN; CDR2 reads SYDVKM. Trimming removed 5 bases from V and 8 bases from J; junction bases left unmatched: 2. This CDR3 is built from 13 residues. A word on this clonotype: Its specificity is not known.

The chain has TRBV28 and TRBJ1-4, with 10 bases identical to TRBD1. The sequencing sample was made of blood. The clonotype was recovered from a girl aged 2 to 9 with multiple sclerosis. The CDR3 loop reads CASSRQGAEKLFF. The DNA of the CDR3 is TGTGCCAGCAGTCGACAGGGGGCGGAAAAACTGTTTTTT.